These 29 T cell receptor beta chains originate from one sample sequenced in a study of blood T cell repertoires in COVID-19. TCRdb keeps only in-frame clones here, not all; method: immunoSEQ multiplex PCR. The sample lists roughly 160,000 clones; 82% were seen once. The sequenced material came from peripheral blood. The origin of the receptors is an elderly woman with active or convalescent COVID-19.

The CDR3 loop is CASSWEYRDYGYTF. The CDR3 bases are TGTGCCAGCAGTTGGGAGTACAGGGACTATGGCTACACCTTC. The chain couples TRBV6-5 to TRBJ1-2; TRBD1 might be the D (6 bases). This CDR3 is built from 14 residues. CDR1 is MNHEY, CDR2 SVGAGI, per germline. The ends were cut back, 4 bases at V and 3 bases at J, with 12 bases in the middle.

The DNA of the CDR3 is TGTGCCAGCAGCCGTGCTAGCGGCCTCGGGTATGAGCAGTTCTTC. This translates into CASSRASGLGYEQFF. The V and J genes are TRBV7-8 and TRBJ2-1; 7 bases line up with TRBD2. Germline CDR1 reads SGHVS; CDR2 reads FQNEAQ. Trimming took 5 bases from V and 8 from J; bases not matched to a gene: 12. The CDR3 has 15 residues. The full variable domain, completed using reference TRBV7-8 and TRBJ2-1, is GAGVSQSPRYKVAKRGQDVALRCDPISGHVSLFWYQQALGQGPEFLTYFQNEAQLDKSGLPSDRFFAERPEGSVSTLKIQRTQQEDSAVYLCASSRASGLGYEQFFGPGTRLTVL.

The sample holds a few counts of this clone. The V gene is TRBV5-4, the J gene TRBJ2-1; 8 positions match TRBD2. CDR1 is SGHNT and CDR2 is YYREEE in the germline V gene (reference sequence). This CDR3 comprises 16 residues. The J segment lost 8 bases and the V segment lost 0 bases, leaving 10 bases of the junction unmatched. CDR3 sequence reads: CASSLVLAGGLYEQFF. The CDR3 coding sequence is TGTGCCAGCAGCTTGGTTCTCGCGGGAGGTTTATATGAGCAGTTCTTC.

This chain connects TRBV28 to TRBJ2-7; the D gene is possibly TRBD1 (5 bases). V lost 8 bases, J lost 7 bases, and 18 bases lay in between. The CDR3 runs 13 residues. From germline, CDR1 is MDHEN and CDR2 SYDVKM. The CDR3 DNA is TGTGCCAGCCATAAAGGGGCTGGAAGGGAGCAGTACTTC. Protein product: CASHKGAGREQYF. The full variable domain, in which reference TRBV28 and TRBJ2-7 provide the parts outside the CDR3, is DVKVTQSSRYLVKRTGEKVFLECVQDMDHENMFWYRQDPGLGLRLIYFSYDVKMKEKGDIPEGYSVSREKKERFSLILESASTNQTSMYLCASHKGAGREQYFGPGTRLTVT.

The J gene is TRBJ1-5, the V gene TRBV5-1; a possible D gene is TRBD1 (5 bases). The V end lost 4 bases, the J end lost 3 bases, and 14 bases lay between the germline ends. Germline CDR1 is SGHRS and CDR2 is YFSETQ. The CDR3 loop spans 15 amino acids. The CDR3 reads CASSPWGGVNQPQHF. For the CDR3, the DNA is TGCGCCAGCAGCCCGTGGGGGGGAGTCAATCAGCCCCAGCATTTT.

This CDR3 reads CASTGTSGWSIGNEQFF. In nucleotides, the CDR3 is TGTGCCAGTACCGGGACTAGCGGGTGGAGCATAGGCAATGAGCAGTTCTTC. This sequence joins TRBV19 and TRBJ2-1; TRBD2 matches 12 bases. Per the germline V gene, CDR1 is LNHDA and CDR2 is SQIVND (reference sequence). V was clipped by 7 bases and J by 6 bases; unmatched bases: 13. The CDR3 sequence is 17 residues long.

On this clone: One junction end disagrees with the germline gene, perhaps due to a read error. The chain recombines TRBV7-2 with TRBJ2-7; D not certain. Germline V CDR1 and CDR2: SGHTA, FQGNSA. This CDR3 comprises 16 residues. The CDR3 nucleotides are TGTGCCAGCAGCTTAGACCAGAGGTTATTCTCCCACGAGCAGTACTTC. It yields the protein CASSLDQRLFSHEQYF.

This clone was observed a handful of times. V is TRBV15 and J is TRBJ1-1, with TRBD1 as a possible D gene (5 bases). Deletions cut 3 bases from V and 8 bases from J, with 10 bases between. There are 12 residues in the CDR3. CDR1 and CDR2 (germline): LNHNV, YYDKDF (reference sequence). The CDR3 DNA sequence: TGTGCCACCAGCAGGGGGCTCGCCGAAGCTTTCTTT. Its protein is CATSRGLAEAFF.

In its sample, this clone was seen once. This rearrangement joins TRBV9 to TRBJ2-1; 7 nucleotides line up with TRBD2. V shed 0 bases and J 0 bases; nucleotides not matched to a gene: 6. Germline V gene sequence: CDR1 SGDLS, CDR2 YYNGEE. The CDR3 has 17 residues. The CDR3 DNA is TGTGCCAGCAGCGTAGCGGGCGGGGGTCACTCCTACAATGAGCAGTTCTTC. It yields the protein CASSVAGGGHSYNEQFF.

V gene TRBV6-5 combines with J gene TRBJ1-6; the match to TRBD1 covers 8 bases. Germline V CDR1 and CDR2: MNHEY, SVGAGI. This CDR3 has 16 amino acids. The J segment lost 3 bases and the V segment lost 4 bases, leaving 5 bases of the junction unmatched. DNA for the CDR3: TGTGCCAGCAGTTGGATAGGACAGGGCTATAATTCACCCCTCCACTTT. As protein: CASSWIGQGYNSPLHF.

V gene TRBV6-8 combines with J gene TRBJ1-1; 8 bases map to TRBD1. The CDR3 has 17 residues. Trimming removed 8 bases from V and 8 bases from J; junction bases left unmatched: 22. Germline-derived CDR1 and CDR2 are MNHGY and SAAAGT. CDR3 in amino acids: CASQTGTGRRRSGEAFF. The CDR3 nucleotides are TGTGCCAGCCAAACCGGGACAGGTCGTCGTCGGTCGGGCGAAGCTTTCTTT.

This clone was counted once. The DNA for the CDR3 is TGTGCCAGCAGCTCGGCGATGACAGGGGGCTTTGGATACGAGCAGTACTTC. Amino acid sequence: CASSSAMTGGFGYEQYF. The V and J genes are TRBV7-9 and TRBJ2-7, with 10 bases lining up with TRBD1. V shed 4 bases, J shed 4 bases, and the junction held 13 bases outside the gene matches. CDR1 is SEHNR and CDR2 is FQNEAQ in the germline V gene (reference sequence). The CDR3 loop spans 17 amino acids.

The table lists this clone with a few counts. The CDR3 region is CASSQSPQGVNQPQHF. DNA of the CDR3: TGTGCCAGCAGCCAATCCCCCCAGGGGGTCAATCAGCCCCAGCATTTT. This chain links TRBV16 with TRBJ1-5, with TRBD1 identical over 7 bases. J was trimmed by 3 bases and V by 0 bases; bases with no gene match: 5. Germline CDR1 reads KGHSY; CDR2 reads FQNENV. This CDR3 region has 16 residues.

The genes are TRBV18 and TRBJ2-2; D may be TRBD1 (6 bases). Germline values: CDR1 KGHSH, CDR2 LQKENI. This CDR3 has 16 residues. Trimming removed 4 bases from V and 0 bases from J, with 12 bases in between. CDR3 protein: CASSRPGQPNTGELFF. CDR3 nucleotides: TGTGCCAGCTCACGTCCGGGACAACCGAACACCGGGGAGCTGTTTTTT.

This rearrangement joins TRBV19 to TRBJ1-2, with TRBD1 as a possible D gene (5 bases). Trimming pared 6 bases from V and 8 bases from J, leaving 19 bases between. Germline values: CDR1 LNHDA, CDR2 SQIVND (reference sequence). CDR3 length: 14 amino acids. This chain's CDR3 is CASRPSQVVGGYTF. The CDR3, as DNA: TGTGCCAGTAGGCCATCACAGGTCGTAGGAGGCTACACCTTC.

V is TRBV19 and J is TRBJ2-1, with D perhaps TRBD2 (6 bases). There are 16 residues in the CDR3. V was cut by 7 bases and J by 2 bases, with 18 bases left in between. Germline-derived CDR1 and CDR2 are LNHDA and SQIVND (reference sequence). In nucleotides, the CDR3 is TGTGCCAGTACCGTTGAGGGGAGGCCTACCTACAATGAGCAGTTCTTC. Protein sequence: CASTVEGRPTYNEQFF.

A few counts support this clone. The gene calls are TRBV6-5 and TRBJ1-3; D is perhaps TRBD1 (6 bases). Trimming removed 6 bases from V and 0 bases from J, with 6 bases in between. The CDR3 spans 13 residues. From germline, CDR1 is MNHEY and CDR2 SVGAGI. The CDR3 loop reads CASRQGSGNTIYF. CDR3 DNA: TGTGCCAGCAGACAGGGCTCTGGAAACACCATATATTTT.

This clone is a singleton in its sample. V usage is TRBV15 and J usage is TRBJ1-5; possibly TRBD1 for D (6 bases). The ends were cut back, 1 base at V and 6 bases at J, with 16 bases in the middle. CDR1 LNHNV and CDR2 YYDKDF come from the germline V gene (reference sequence). The CDR3 has 16 residues. Here the CDR3 reads CATSRGSGGGLQPQHF. CDR3 DNA: TGTGCCACCAGCAGAGGATCTGGTGGGGGCCTTCAGCCCCAGCATTTT.

This chain joins TRBV5-1 and TRBJ2-1, with TRBD2 matching over 7 bases. V lost 0 bases and J lost 2; bases outside the gene matches: 11. Germline V gene sequence: CDR1 SGHRS, CDR2 YFSETQ. The CDR3 is made up of 18 amino acids. CDR3 residues: CASSLGASRSGAYNEQFF. The DNA for the CDR3 is TGCGCCAGCAGCTTGGGGGCCTCGCGGAGCGGGGCCTACAATGAGCAGTTCTTC.

The rearrangement uses TRBV7-8 and TRBJ1-2, with D unresolved. This CDR3 has 18 amino acids. Germline CDR1 SGHVS, CDR2 FQNEAQ. V was cut by 5 bases and J by 2 bases, with 24 bases left in between. The CDR3: CASSRVPSFNSQNYGYTF. CDR3 nucleotide sequence: TGTGCCAGCAGCCGAGTCCCCTCGTTCAACAGTCAGAACTATGGCTACACCTTC.

V usage is TRBV9 and J usage is TRBJ1-1, with TRBD1 matching 8 bases. J gave up 1 base and V 0 bases, and 2 bases lay outside the gene matches. The V gene's germline CDR1 is SGDLS and CDR2 YYNGEE. This CDR3 has 15 residues. The chain's CDR3 is CASSVVDRGNTEAFF. As DNA, the CDR3 is TGTGCCAGCAGCGTAGTAGACAGGGGGAACACTGAAGCTTTCTTT.

The CDR3 nucleotides are TGTGCCAGCACCGACAGGGGAGGGACTGAAGCTTTCTTT. This encodes CASTDRGGTEAFF. This rearrangement joins TRBV7-3 to TRBJ1-1, with 8 bases that match TRBD1. J gave up 5 bases and V 7 bases, and 6 bases lay outside the gene matches. Germline assignment: CDR1 SGHTA and CDR2 FQGTGA. The CDR3 contains 13 residues.

The rearrangement joins TRBV2 to TRBJ1-5; D is uncertain. Germline V gene sequence: CDR1 SNHLY, CDR2 FYNNEI. The CDR3 has 15 residues. The V end was cut by 0 bases, the J end by 1 base, with 7 bases between. The CDR3 spells CASSEAGGSNQPQHF. DNA for the CDR3: TGTGCCAGCAGTGAAGCGGGCGGGAGCAATCAGCCCCAGCATTTT. Drawing the rest from reference TRBV2 and TRBJ1-5, the complete variable domain is EPEVTQTPSHQVTQMGQEVILRCVPISNHLYFYWYRQILGQKVEFLVSFYNNEISEKSEIFDDQFSVERPDGSNFTLKIRSTKLEDSAMYFCASSEAGGSNQPQHFGDGTRLSIL.

The V gene is TRBV5-1, the J gene TRBJ2-1, with TRBD2 identical over 12 bases. Germline V lookup: CDR1 SGHRS, CDR2 YFSETQ. CDR3 size: 15 residues. The V and J ends lost 2 bases and 4 bases, in that order; junction bases with no gene match: 1. CDR3 region: CASSFGTSGYNEQFF. The CDR3 bases are TGCGCCAGCAGCTTTGGGACTAGCGGGTACAATGAGCAGTTCTTC.

The chain joins TRBV27 to TRBJ2-5; no clear D gene. The V end lost 4 bases, the J end lost 4 bases, and 7 bases lay between the germline ends. Per the germline V gene, CDR1 is MNHEY and CDR2 is SMNVEV (reference sequence). The CDR3 is made up of 12 amino acids. The chain's CDR3 is CASSSSRETQYF. Here the CDR3 DNA reads TGTGCCAGCAGTTCCTCGAGAGAGACCCAGTACTTC.

This clone was found once. V is TRBV5-1 and J is TRBJ1-4; 7 nucleotides agree with TRBD1. From germline, CDR1 is SGHRS and CDR2 YFSETQ. The junction had 4 bases not matched to a gene; V was cut back by 1 base and J by 7 bases. The CDR3 totals 14 residues. For the CDR3, the DNA is TGCGCCAGCAGCTTGAGACAGGGAGGTGAAAAACTGTTTTTT. Its translation is CASSLRQGGEKLFF.

The gene calls are TRBV5-1 and TRBJ1-1; 11 nucleotides line up with TRBD1. The junction had 7 bases not matched to a gene; V was cut back by 4 bases and J by 5 bases. In germline, CDR1 is SGHRS, CDR2 YFSETQ. The CDR3 has 15 residues. As DNA, the CDR3 is TGCGCCAGCAGCCGGGGACAGGGGGACGTTACTGAAGCTTTCTTT. It encodes CASSRGQGDVTEAFF.

V and J are TRBV6-1 and TRBJ1-5; 7 bases are shared with TRBD1. Germline CDR1 and CDR2: MNHNS and SASEGT. V was clipped by 7 bases and J by 2 bases; unmatched bases: 8. The CDR3 is 15 amino acids. CDR3 sequence reads: CASTAAGGGNQPQHF. CDR3 sequence (DNA): TGTGCCAGCACTGCGGCAGGGGGTGGCAATCAGCCCCAGCATTTT.

The CDR3 spells CASSLGQGAYNEQFF. In DNA, the CDR3 is TGTGCCAGCAGCTTGGGACAGGGGGCGTACAATGAGCAGTTCTTC. J is TRBJ2-1 and V is TRBV5-4; 10 bases fit TRBD1. V lost 0 bases, J lost 4 bases, and 1 base stayed unmatched. From germline, CDR1 is SGHNT and CDR2 YYREEE (reference sequence). The CDR3 contains 15 residues.